This T cell receptor (beta chain) derives from a study of CD8+ T cells in alopecia areata. In this sample, this clone turned up a few times. The sample carries other DNA sequences with the same CDR3. CDR3 size: 12 residues. Germline V gene data show CDR1 as SQVTM and CDR2 as ANQGSEA. V dropped 3 bases and J dropped 3 bases, with 8 bases sitting between them. RNA was isolated and reverse transcribed to cDNA, the sequencing template. Repertoires were generated with immunoSEQ multiplex PCR, while TCRdb's copy carries only in-frame clones and drops some. This table has 150,000 or so clones, 49% appearing once.

This rearrangement joins TRBV29-1 to TRBJ2-5; D assignment may be TRBD1 or TRBD2 (5 bases each). This receptor was obtained from a human donor with alopecia areata. Specimen: CD8+ T cells sorted from blood, collected at week 0. CDR3 nucleotide sequence: TGCAGCGTTGAGAGGGGTGAAGAGACCCAGTACTTC. This translates into CSVERGEETQYF.